Below, 3 T cell receptor beta chains from the same sample are listed, as sequenced in a study of sequential checkpoint blockade in melanoma. The treatment was: randomized to nivolumab then ipilimumab (arm A) or the reverse (arm B). Assay: immunoSEQ multiplex PCR; the TCRdb copy retains only in-frame clones and omits some. The table lists about 2,000 clones, approximately 30% of them singletons, with 21% in the top ten. Here the sequenced sample was tumor tissue (inferred from file names), taken from a patient given nivolumab and ipilimumab in sequence. All receptors come from a human donor with melanoma.

This clone came up a few times. J is TRBJ2-3 and V is TRBV23-1, with D possibly matching TRBD2 (5 bases). TRBV23-1 is an ORF for which the function is uncertain. V was cut by 6 bases and J by 1 base, with 8 bases left in between. There are 13 residues in the CDR3. The CDR3 DNA reads as TGCGCCAGCAGCCGGGGTGGCACAGATACGCAGTATTTT. This codes for CASSRGGTDTQYF.

The CDR3 sequence: CASSLWDRREKLFF. CDR3 in DNA: TGTGCCAGCAGCTTATGGGACAGGAGGGAAAAACTGTTTTTT. The rearrangement joins TRBV11-3 to TRBJ1-4, with 8 bases aligning to TRBD1. The V gene's germline CDR1 is SGHNT and CDR2 YENEEA. The CDR3 spans 14 residues. With 2 bases clipped from V and 8 bases from J, the junction kept 4 bases outside the gene matches.

In this sample, this clone turned up a few times. The chain combines TRBV28 with TRBJ2-7; D gene unclear. CDR3 length: 16 amino acids. Trimming removed 3 bases at V and 0 bases at J, with 15 bases between. Per germline, CDR1 MDHEN and CDR2 SYDVKM. The chain's CDR3 is CASSLFWTDNSYEQYF. CDR3 nucleotides: TGTGCCAGCAGTTTGTTTTGGACGGATAACTCCTACGAGCAGTACTTC.